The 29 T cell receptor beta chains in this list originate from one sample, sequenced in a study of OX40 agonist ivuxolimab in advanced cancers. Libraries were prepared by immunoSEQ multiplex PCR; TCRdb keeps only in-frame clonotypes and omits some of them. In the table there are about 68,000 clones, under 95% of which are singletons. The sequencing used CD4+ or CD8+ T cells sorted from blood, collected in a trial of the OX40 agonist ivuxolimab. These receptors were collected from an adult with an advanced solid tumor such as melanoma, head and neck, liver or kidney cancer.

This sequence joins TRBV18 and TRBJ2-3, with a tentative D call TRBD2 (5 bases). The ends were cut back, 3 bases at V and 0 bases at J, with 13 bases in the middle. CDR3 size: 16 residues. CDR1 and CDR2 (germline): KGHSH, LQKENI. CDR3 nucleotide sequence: TGTGCCAGCTCACCCTTAGCGCAGGCTAGCACAGATACGCAGTATTTT. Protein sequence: CASSPLAQASTDTQYF.

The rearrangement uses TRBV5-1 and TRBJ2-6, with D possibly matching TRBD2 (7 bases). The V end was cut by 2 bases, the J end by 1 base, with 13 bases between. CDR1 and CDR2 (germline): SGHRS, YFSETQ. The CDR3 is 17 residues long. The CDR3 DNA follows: TGCGCCAGCAGCTTTGGGGGGGCGAGATCTGGGGCCAACGTCCTGACTTTC. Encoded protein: CASSFGGARSGANVLTF. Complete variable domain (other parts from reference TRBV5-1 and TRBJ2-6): KAGVTQTPRYLIKTRGQQVTLSCSPISGHRSVSWYQQTPGQGLQFLFEYFSETQRNKGNFPGRFSGRQFSNSRSEMNVSTLELGDSALYLCASSFGGARSGANVLTFGAGSRLTVL.

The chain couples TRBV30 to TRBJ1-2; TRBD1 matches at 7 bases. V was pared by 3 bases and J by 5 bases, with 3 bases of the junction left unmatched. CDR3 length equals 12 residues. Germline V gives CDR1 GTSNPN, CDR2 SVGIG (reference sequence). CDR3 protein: CAWREGAYGYTF. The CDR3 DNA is TGTGCCTGGAGGGAGGGGGCTTATGGCTACACCTTC. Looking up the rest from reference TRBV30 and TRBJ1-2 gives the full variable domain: SQTIHQWPATLVQPVGSPLSLECTVEGTSNPNLYWYRQAAGRGLQLLFYSVGIGQISSEVPQNLSASRPQDRQFILSSKKLLLSDSGFYLCAWREGAYGYTFGSGTRLTVV.

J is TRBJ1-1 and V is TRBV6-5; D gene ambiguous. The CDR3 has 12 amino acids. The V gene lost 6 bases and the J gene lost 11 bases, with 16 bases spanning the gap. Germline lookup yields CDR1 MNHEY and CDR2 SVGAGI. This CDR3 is CASRGRRDGAFF. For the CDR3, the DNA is TGTGCCAGCAGAGGCAGGCGCGACGGGGCTTTCTTT.

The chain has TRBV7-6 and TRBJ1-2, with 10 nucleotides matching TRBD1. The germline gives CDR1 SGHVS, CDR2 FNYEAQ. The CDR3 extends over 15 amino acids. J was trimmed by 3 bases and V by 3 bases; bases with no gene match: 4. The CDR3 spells CASSLTGGSDYGYTF. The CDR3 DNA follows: TGTGCCAGCAGCTTGACAGGGGGCTCGGACTATGGCTACACCTTC.

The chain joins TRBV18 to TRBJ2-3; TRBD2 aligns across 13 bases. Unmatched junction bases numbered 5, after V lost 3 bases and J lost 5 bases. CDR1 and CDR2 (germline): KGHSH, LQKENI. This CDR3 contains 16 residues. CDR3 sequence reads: CASSPPGLAGVDTQYF. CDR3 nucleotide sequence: TGTGCCAGCTCACCCCCTGGACTAGCGGGAGTAGATACGCAGTATTTT. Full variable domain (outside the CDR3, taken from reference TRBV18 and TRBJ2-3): NAGVMQNPRHLVRRRGQEARLRCSPMKGHSHVYWYRQLPEEGLKFMVYLQKENIIDESGMPKERFSAEFPKEGPSILRIQQVVRGDSAAYFCASSPPGLAGVDTQYFGPGTRLTVL.

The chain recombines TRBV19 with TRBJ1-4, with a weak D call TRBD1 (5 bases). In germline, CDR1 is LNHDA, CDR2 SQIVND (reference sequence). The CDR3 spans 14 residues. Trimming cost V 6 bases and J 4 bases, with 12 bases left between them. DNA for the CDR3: TGTGCCAGTAGAAATGACAGATTTAATGAAAAACTGTTTTTT. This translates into CASRNDRFNEKLFF.

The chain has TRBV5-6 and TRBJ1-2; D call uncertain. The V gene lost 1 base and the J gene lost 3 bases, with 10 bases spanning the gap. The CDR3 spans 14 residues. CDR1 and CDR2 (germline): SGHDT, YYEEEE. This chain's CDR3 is CASSLRERHYGYTF. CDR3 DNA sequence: TGTGCCAGCAGCTTGCGGGAAAGGCACTATGGCTACACCTTC.

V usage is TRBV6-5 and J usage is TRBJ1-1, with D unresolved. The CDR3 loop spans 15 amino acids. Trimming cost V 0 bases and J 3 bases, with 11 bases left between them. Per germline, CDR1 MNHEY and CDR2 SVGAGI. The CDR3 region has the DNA TGTGCCAGCAGTTACTCCGCGGGTGTGGACACTGAAGCTTTCTTT. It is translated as CASSYSAGVDTEAFF.

The CDR3 sequence: CASSPIGGRQETQYF. CDR3 DNA: TGTGCCAGCAGCCCCATTGGGGGGAGGCAAGAGACCCAGTACTTC. This chain connects TRBV5-4 to TRBJ2-5; D is perhaps TRBD2 (6 bases). V gave up 4 bases and J gave up 2 bases, with 15 bases separating them. Germline V gene lookup returns CDR1 SGHNT and CDR2 YYREEE (reference sequence). The CDR3 extends over 15 amino acids.

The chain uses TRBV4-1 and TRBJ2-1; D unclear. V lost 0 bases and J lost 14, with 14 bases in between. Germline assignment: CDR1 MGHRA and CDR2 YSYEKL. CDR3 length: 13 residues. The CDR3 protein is CASSQDPTGPEFF. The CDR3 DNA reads TGCGCCAGCAGCCAAGACCCCACTGGGCCCGAGTTCTTC.

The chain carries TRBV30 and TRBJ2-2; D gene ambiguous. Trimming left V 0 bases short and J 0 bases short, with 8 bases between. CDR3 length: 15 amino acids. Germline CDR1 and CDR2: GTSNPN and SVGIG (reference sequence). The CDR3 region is CAWSVGLTNTGELFF. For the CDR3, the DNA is TGTGCCTGGAGTGTTGGTCTAACGAACACCGGGGAGCTGTTTTTT.

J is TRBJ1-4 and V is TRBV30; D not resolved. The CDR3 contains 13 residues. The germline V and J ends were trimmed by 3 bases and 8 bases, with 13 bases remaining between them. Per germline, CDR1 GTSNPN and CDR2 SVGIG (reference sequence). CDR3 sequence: CAWSSPQREKLFF. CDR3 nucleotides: TGTGCCTGGAGCTCCCCCCAGAGAGAAAAACTGTTTTTT. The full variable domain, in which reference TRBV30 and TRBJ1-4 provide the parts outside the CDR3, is SQTIHQWPATLVQPVGSPLSLECTVEGTSNPNLYWYRQAAGRGLQLLFYSVGIGQISSEVPQNLSASRPQDRQFILSSKKLLLSDSGFYLCAWSSPQREKLFFGSGTQLSVL.

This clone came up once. The DNA for the CDR3 is TGTGCCAGCAGCGGGACTAGCGGAAGCACAGATACGCAGTATTTT. It codes for CASSGTSGSTDTQYF. J is TRBJ2-3 and V is TRBV7-9; 11 nucleotides align to TRBD2. V shed 5 bases, J shed 0 bases, and the junction held 1 base outside the gene matches. Looked up from germline, CDR1 is SEHNR and CDR2 is FQNEAQ (reference sequence). The CDR3 runs 15 residues. Combining the CDR3 with reference TRBV7-9 and TRBJ2-3 gives the whole variable domain DTGVSQNPRHKITKRGQNVTFRCDPISEHNRLYWYRQTLGQGPEFLTYFQNEAQLEKSRLLSDRFSAERPKGSFSTLEIQRTEQGDSAMYLCASSGTSGSTDTQYFGPGTRLTVL.

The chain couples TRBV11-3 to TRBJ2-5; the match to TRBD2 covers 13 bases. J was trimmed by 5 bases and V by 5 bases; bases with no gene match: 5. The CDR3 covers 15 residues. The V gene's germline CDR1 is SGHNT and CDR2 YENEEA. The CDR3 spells CASSLGLAGDETQYF. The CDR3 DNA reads TGTGCCAGCAGCCTAGGACTAGCGGGAGATGAGACCCAGTACTTC.

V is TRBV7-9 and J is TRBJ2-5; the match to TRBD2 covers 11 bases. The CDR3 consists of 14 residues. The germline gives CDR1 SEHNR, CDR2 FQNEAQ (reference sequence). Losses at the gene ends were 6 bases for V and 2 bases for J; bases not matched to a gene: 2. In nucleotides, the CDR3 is TGTGCCAGCAGTGTAGCGGGGGGGCAAGAGACCCAGTACTTC. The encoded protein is CASSVAGGQETQYF.

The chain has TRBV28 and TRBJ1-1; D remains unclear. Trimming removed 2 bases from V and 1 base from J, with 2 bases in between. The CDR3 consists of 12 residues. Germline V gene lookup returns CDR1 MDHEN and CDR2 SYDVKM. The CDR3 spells CASSLRNTEAFF. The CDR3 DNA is TGTGCCAGCAGTTTAAGGAACACTGAAGCTTTCTTT.

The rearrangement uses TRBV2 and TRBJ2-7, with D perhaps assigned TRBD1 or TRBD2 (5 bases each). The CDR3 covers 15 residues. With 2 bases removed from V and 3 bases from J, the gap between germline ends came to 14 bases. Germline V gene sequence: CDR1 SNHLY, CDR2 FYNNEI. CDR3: CASSERDGEFYEQYF. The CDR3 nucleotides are TGTGCCAGCAGTGAAAGGGACGGTGAATTCTACGAGCAGTACTTC.

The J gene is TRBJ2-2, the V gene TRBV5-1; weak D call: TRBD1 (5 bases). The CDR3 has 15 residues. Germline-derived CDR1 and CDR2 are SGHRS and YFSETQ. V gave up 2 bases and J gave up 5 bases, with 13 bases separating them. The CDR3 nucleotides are TGCGCCAGCAGCTTCGACAGATCGGGTACCGGGGAGCTGTTTTTT. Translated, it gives CASSFDRSGTGELFF.

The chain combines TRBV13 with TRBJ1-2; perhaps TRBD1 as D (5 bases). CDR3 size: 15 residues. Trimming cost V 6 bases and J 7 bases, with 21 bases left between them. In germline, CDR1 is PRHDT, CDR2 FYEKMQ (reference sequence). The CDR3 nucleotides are TGTGCCAGCAGTTGGCGCGGGGGAGCCCCTCTTGGCTACACCTTC. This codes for CASSWRGGAPLGYTF. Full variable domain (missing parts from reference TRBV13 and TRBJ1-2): AAGVIQSPRHLIKEKRETATLKCYPIPRHDTVYWYQQGPGQDPQFLISFYEKMQSDKGSIPDRFSAQQFSDYHSELNMSSLELGDSALYFCASSWRGGAPLGYTFGSGTRLTVV.

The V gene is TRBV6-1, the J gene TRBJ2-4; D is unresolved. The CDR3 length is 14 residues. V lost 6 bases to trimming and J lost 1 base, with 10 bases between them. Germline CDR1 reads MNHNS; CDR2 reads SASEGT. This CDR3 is CASRSTVAKNIQYF. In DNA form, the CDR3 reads TGTGCCAGCAGGTCCACGGTCGCCAAAAACATTCAGTACTTC.

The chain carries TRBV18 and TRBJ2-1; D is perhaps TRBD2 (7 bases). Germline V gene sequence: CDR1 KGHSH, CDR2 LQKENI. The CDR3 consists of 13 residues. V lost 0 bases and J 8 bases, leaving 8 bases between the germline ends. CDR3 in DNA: TGTGCCAGCTCACCACCGGGGGGGCATGAGCAGTTCTTC. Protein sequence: CASSPPGGHEQFF.

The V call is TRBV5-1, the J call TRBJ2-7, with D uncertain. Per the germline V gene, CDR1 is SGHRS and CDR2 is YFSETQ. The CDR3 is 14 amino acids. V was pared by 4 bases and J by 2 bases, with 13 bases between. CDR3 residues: CASSLEMRTYEQYF. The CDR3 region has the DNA TGCGCCAGCAGCCTGGAAATGAGGACCTACGAGCAGTACTTC.

The CDR3 bases are TGTGCCAGCAGTTACGGGACAGGGTTCTATGGCTACACCTTC. Translated: CASSYGTGFYGYTF. This sequence joins TRBV6-5 and TRBJ1-2; 9 nucleotides align to TRBD1. Germline loops: CDR1 MNHEY, CDR2 SVGAGI. Unmatched junction bases numbered 2, after V lost 2 bases and J lost 4 bases. The CDR3 has 14 residues.

The CDR3 sequence: CASSDPTSGGADTQYF. As DNA, the CDR3 is TGTGCCAGCAGCGACCCCACTAGCGGGGGGGCAGATACGCAGTATTTT. The gene calls are TRBV9 and TRBJ2-3; 13 nucleotides line up with TRBD2. J gave up 4 bases and V 3 bases, and 5 bases lay outside the gene matches. From germline, CDR1 is SGDLS and CDR2 YYNGEE. This CDR3 region has 16 residues.

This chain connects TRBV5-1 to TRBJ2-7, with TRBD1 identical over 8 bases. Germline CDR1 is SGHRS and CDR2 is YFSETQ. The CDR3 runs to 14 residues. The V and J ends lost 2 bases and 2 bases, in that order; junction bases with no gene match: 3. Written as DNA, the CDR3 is TGCGCCAGCAGCTTTACAGGGGGGACCTACGAGCAGTACTTC. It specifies CASSFTGGTYEQYF.

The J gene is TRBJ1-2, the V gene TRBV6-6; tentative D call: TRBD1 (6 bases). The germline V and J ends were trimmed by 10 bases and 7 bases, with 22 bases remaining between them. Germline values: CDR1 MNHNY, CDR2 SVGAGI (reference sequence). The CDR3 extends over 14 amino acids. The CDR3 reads CATRPGGAPFGYTF. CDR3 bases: TGTGCCACCCGCCCCGGGGGGGCGCCTTTTGGCTACACCTTC.

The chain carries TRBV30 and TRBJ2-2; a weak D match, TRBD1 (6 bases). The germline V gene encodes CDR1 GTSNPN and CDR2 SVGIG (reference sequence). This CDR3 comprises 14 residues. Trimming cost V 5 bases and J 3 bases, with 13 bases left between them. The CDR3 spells CAWDWGPYTGELFF. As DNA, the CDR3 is TGTGCCTGGGACTGGGGGCCGTACACCGGGGAGCTGTTTTTT.

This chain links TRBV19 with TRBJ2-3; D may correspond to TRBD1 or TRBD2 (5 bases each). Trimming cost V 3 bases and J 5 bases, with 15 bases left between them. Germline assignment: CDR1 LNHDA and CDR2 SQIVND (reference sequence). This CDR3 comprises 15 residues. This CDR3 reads CASSISGGVGDTQYF. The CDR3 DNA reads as TGTGCCAGTAGTATTAGTGGGGGAGTCGGAGATACGCAGTATTTT.